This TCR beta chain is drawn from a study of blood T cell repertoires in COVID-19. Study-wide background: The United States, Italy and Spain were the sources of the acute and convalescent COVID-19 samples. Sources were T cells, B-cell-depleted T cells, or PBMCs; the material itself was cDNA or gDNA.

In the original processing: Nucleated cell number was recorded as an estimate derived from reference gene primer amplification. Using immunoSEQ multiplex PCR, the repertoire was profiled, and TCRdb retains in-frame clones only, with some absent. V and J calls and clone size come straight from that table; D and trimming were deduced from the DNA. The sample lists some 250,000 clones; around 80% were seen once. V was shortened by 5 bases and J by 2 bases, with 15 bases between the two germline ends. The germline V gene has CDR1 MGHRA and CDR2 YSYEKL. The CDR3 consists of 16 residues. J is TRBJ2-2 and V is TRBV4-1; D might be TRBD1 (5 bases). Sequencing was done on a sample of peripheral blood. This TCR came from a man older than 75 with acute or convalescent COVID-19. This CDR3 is CASSDQGTRNTGELFF. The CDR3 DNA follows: TGCGCCAGCAGCGATCAGGGCACAAGAAACACCGGGGAGCTGTTTTTT.